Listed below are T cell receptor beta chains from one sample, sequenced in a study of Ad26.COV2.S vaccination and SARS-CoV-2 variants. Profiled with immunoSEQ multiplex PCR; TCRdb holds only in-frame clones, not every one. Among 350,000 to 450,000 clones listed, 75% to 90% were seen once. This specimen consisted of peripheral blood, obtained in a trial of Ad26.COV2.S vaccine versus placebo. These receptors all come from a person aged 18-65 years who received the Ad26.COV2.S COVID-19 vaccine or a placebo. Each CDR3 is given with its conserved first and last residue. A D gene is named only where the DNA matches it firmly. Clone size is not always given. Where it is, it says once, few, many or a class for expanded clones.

TGTGCCAGCAGTTCGACAGGGGGCGGTCACCGCGAGCAGTACTTC | CASSSTGGGHREQYF | TRBD1 | TRBJ2-7 | - | TRBV5-4 | 15
TGTGCCAGTAGCCGGGACAGCATCTACAATGAGCAGTTCTTC | CASSRDSIYNEQFF | TRBD1 | TRBJ2-1 | - | TRBV6-4 | 14
TGCGCCAGCAGCTTTTCCACCGGGACTAGCGGCATCTACGAGCAGTACTTC | CASSFSTGTSGIYEQYF | TRBD2 | TRBJ2-7 | - | TRBV5-1 | 17
TGTGCCAGCAGCTTAAACCGGGACAGGGTCCATGAGCAGTTCTTC | CASSLNRDRVHEQFF | TRBD1 | TRBJ2-1 | - | TRBV11-3 | 15
TGTGCCAGCAGCTTTGGCAGGGGATATGGCTACACCTTC | CASSFGRGYGYTF | - | TRBJ1-2 | few | TRBV7-6 | 13
TGTGCCAGCAGCCTTCTCTGGGATCAGCCCCAGCATTTT | CASSLLWDQPQHF | - | TRBJ1-5 | - | TRBV6-5 | 13
TGTGCCTGGAGTAGTTTGTCCGTTACTCAAGAGACCCAGTACTTC | CAWSSLSVTQETQYF | - | TRBJ2-5 | - | TRBV30 | 15
TGTGCCAGCAGCCTGCGTAATGGGGGCACCGGGGAGCTGTTTTTT | CASSLRNGGTGELFF | - | TRBJ2-2 | - | TRBV4-2 | 15
TGTGCCAGCAGCTTAAGAGACCTAACCTACGAGCAGTACTTC | CASSLRDLTYEQYF | - | TRBJ2-7 | - | TRBV11-2 | 14
TGTGCCAGCAGTGATGCCGGGACTTTATTCTCCTACAATGAGCAGTTCTTC | CASSDAGTLFSYNEQFF | - | TRBJ2-1 | - | TRBV6-1 | 17
TGTGCCAGCAGCCGCATTCCCACGGAAGCCCAGCATTTT | CASSRIPTEAQHF | - | TRBJ1-5 | - | TRBV6-5 | 13
TGTGCCAGCAGTTCAACGGGACTAGCGGGACAATACGAGCAGTACTTC | CASSSTGLAGQYEQYF | TRBD2 | TRBJ2-7 | - | TRBV28 | 16
TGCGCCAGCAGCCGGACAGGGGAGGGGGAGACCCAGTACTTC | CASSRTGEGETQYF | TRBD1 | TRBJ2-5 | - | TRBV5-1 | 14
TGTGCCAGCAGTTTATCCCCACGATATGAGCAGTTCTTC | CASSLSPRYEQFF | - | TRBJ2-1 | - | TRBV27 | 13
TGTGCCACCAGCAGACACAGGGGAGGGGTGGAGGAGACCCAGTACTTC | CATSRHRGGVEETQYF | - | TRBJ2-5 | - | TRBV15 | 16
TGTGCCAGCAGCCCAACAGGGGGGAGGAACTACGAGCAGTACTTC | CASSPTGGRNYEQYF | TRBD1 | TRBJ2-7 | - | TRBV5-4 | 15
TGTGCCAGTAGCCCCCGACAACCCTATGGCTACACCTTC | CASSPRQPYGYTF | - | TRBJ1-2 | - | TRBV19 | 13
TGTGCCAGCGACTCTGGAAACACCATATATTTT | CASDSGNTIYF | - | TRBJ1-3 | - | TRBV9 | 11
TGTGCCAGCAGCTTGGGGGGGAAGAACACTGAAGCTTTCTTT | CASSLGGKNTEAFF | - | TRBJ1-1 | - | TRBV5-4 | 14
TGTGCCAGCAGCCAAGCGCCTAGCGTAGTCTCAGATACGCAGTATTTT | CASSQAPSVVSDTQYF | - | TRBJ2-3 | - | TRBV3-1/TRBV3-2 | 16
TGTGCCTGGAGTGTAATAGGGCGGGATGAAAAACTGTTTTTT | CAWSVIGRDEKLFF | - | TRBJ1-4 | once | TRBV30 | 14
TGTGCCAGCAGCTTCTTCACAGGGAGGACCGGGGAGCTGTTTTTT | CASSFFTGRTGELFF | - | TRBJ2-2 | - | TRBV7-3 | 15
TGCGCCAGCAGCCAAGAAGGAGGAGGACTAGCGGGAGAGGAGACGACCTACGAGCAGTACTTC | CASSQEGGGLAGEETTYEQYF | TRBD2 | TRBJ2-7 | - | TRBV4-1 | 21
TGTGCCATCAGTAACCAGCTGGGGGTTAGCACAGATACGCAGTATTTT | CAISNQLGVSTDTQYF | - | TRBJ2-3 | - | TRBV10-3 | 16
TGTGCCAGCAGCCCTCGGGCCCCGAACACTGAAGCTTTCTTT | CASSPRAPNTEAFF | - | TRBJ1-1 | - | TRBV9 | 14
TGTGCCTGGACAGGGCAGACTAGCGGGAGGTGCTTCACATATGAGCAGTTCTTC | CAWTGQTSGRCFTYEQFF | TRBD2 | TRBJ2-1 | - | TRBV30 | 18
TGTGCCAGTAGTATGGGCATTAATGAAAAACTGTTTTTT | CASSMGINEKLFF | - | TRBJ1-4 | - | TRBV19 | 13
TGTGCCAGCAGTTTATTCCTCTCGAAAACCGGGACTAGTTTCGTTTTT | CASSLFLSKTGTSFVF | TRBD2 | TRBJ2-3 | - | TRBV28 | 16
TGTGCCAGCAGCCGCGACAGCCACTATGGCTACACCTTC | CASSRDSHYGYTF | - | TRBJ1-2 | - | TRBV27 | 13
TGTGCTAGTGGTTTCGCTCAGGGAGACGTGATAGGAAGCACAGATACGCAGTATTTT | CASGFAQGDVIGSTDTQYF | - | TRBJ2-3 | - | TRBV12-5 | 19
TGTGCCAGCAGCTTTCCCGGGGGTGCCAATGAGCAGTTCTTC | CASSFPGGANEQFF | - | TRBJ2-1 | - | TRBV11-3 | 14
TGTGCCAGCAGTTACCGACTAGCCTCTAATGACAATGAGCAGTTCTTC | CASSYRLASNDNEQFF | TRBD2 | TRBJ2-1 | - | TRBV6-5 | 16
TGTGCCAGCAGTGAAAACGGGTTTGGGGGCCAGCCCCAGCATTTT | CASSENGFGGQPQHF | - | TRBJ1-5 | once | TRBV6-1 | 15
TGTGCCAGCACCCAGGAGCCCGGGGAGCTGTTTTTT | CASTQEPGELFF | - | TRBJ2-2 | - | TRBV28 | 12